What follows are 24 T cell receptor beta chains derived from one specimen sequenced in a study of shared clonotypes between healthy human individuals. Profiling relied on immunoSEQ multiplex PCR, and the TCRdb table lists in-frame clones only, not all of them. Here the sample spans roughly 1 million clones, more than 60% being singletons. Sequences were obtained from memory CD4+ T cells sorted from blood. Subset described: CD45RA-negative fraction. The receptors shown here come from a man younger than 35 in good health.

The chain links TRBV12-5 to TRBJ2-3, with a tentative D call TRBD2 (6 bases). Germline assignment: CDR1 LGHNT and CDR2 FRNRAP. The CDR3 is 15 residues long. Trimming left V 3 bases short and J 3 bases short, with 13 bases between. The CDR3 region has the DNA TGTGCTAGTGGTTTCCCGACGGCGGGGACAGATACGCAGTATTTT. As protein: CASGFPTAGTDTQYF.

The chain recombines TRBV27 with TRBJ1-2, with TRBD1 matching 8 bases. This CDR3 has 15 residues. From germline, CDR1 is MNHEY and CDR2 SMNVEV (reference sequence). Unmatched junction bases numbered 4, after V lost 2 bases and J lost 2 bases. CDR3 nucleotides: TGTGCCAGCAGTTTAGCAGGGGGCAAGAACTATGGCTACACCTTC. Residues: CASSLAGGKNYGYTF.

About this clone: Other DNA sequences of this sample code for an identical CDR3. The CDR3 DNA follows: TGCGCCAGCAGCTTGGAGGTGGGTGAGCAGTTCTTC. Protein product: CASSLEVGEQFF. The chain links TRBV5-1 to TRBJ2-1; D uncertain. The CDR3 runs 12 residues. The germline V and J ends were trimmed by 0 bases and 9 bases, with 7 bases remaining between them. Germline loops: CDR1 SGHRS, CDR2 YFSETQ.

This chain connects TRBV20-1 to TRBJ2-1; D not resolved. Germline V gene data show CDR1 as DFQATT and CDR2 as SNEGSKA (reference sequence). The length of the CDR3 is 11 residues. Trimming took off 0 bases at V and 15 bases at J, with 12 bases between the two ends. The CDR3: CSAREGPVAFF. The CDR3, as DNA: TGCAGTGCTAGAGAAGGACCAGTGGCGTTCTTC.

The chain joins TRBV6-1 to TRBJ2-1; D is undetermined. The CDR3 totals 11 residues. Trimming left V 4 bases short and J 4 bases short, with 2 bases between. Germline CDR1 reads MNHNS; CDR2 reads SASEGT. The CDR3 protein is CASSVYNEQFF. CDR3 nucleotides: TGTGCCAGCAGTGTTTACAATGAGCAGTTCTTC.

The CDR3 DNA follows: TGTGCCACCAGCTCAAGCGGTCGTGGAGGGGCTAGAGAGCAGTACTTC. As protein: CATSSSGRGGAREQYF. The V gene is TRBV15, the J gene TRBJ2-7, with D possibly TRBD2 on 6 matching bases. V was shortened by 5 bases and J by 7 bases, with 24 bases between the two germline ends. Germline CDR1 LNHNV, CDR2 YYDKDF (reference sequence). The CDR3 length is 16 residues.

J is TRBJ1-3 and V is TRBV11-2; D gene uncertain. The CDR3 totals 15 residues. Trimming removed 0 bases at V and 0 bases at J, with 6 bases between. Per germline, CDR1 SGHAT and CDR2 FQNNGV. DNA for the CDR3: TGTGCCAGCAGCTTAGATCCCCGCTCTGGAAACACCATATATTTT. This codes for CASSLDPRSGNTIYF.

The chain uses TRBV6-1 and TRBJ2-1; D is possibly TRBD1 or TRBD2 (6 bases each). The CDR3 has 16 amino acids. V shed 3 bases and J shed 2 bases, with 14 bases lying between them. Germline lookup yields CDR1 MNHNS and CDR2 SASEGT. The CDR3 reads CASSEGTRGAYNEQFF. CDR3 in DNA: TGTGCCAGCAGTGAGGGTACTAGGGGGGCCTACAATGAGCAGTTCTTC.

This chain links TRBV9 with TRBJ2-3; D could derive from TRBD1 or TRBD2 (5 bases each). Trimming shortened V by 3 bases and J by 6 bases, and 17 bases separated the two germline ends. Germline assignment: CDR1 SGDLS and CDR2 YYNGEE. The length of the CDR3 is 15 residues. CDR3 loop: CASSAGTPGWDTQYF. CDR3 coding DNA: TGTGCCAGCAGCGCTGGGACGCCAGGTTGGGATACGCAGTATTTT.

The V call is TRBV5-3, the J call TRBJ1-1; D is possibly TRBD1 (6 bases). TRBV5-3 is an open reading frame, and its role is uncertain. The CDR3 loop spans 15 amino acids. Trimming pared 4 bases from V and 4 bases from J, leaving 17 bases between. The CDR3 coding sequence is TGTGCCAGAAGCCTCACAAAAACAGGGCCCACTGAAGCTTTCTTT. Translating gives CARSLTKTGPTEAFF.

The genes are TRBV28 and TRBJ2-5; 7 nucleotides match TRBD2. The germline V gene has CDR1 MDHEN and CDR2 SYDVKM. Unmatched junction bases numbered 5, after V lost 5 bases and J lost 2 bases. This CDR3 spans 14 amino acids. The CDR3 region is CASSTGLTQETQYF. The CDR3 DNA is TGTGCCAGCAGTACGGGACTAACACAAGAGACCCAGTACTTC. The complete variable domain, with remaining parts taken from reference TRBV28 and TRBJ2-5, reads DVKVTQSSRYLVKRTGEKVFLECVQDMDHENMFWYRQDPGLGLRLIYFSYDVKMKEKGDIPEGYSVSREKKERFSLILESASTNQTSMYLCASSTGLTQETQYFGPGTRLLVL.

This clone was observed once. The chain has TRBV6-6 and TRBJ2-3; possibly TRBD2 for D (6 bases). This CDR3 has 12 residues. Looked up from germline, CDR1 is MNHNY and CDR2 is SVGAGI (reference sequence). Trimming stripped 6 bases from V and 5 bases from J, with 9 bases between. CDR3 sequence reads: CASSPGGDTQYF. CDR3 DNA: TGTGCCAGCAGCCCCGGGGGAGATACGCAGTATTTT.

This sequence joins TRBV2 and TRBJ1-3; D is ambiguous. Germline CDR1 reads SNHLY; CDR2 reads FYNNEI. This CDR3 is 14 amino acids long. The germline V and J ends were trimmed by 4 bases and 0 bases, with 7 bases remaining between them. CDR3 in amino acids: CASSVSRSGNTIYF. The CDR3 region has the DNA TGTGCCAGCAGTGTGTCCCGCTCTGGAAACACCATATATTTT. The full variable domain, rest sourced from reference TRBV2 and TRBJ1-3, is EPEVTQTPSHQVTQMGQEVILRCVPISNHLYFYWYRQILGQKVEFLVSFYNNEISEKSEIFDDQFSVERPDGSNFTLKIRSTKLEDSAMYFCASSVSRSGNTIYFGEGSWLTVV.

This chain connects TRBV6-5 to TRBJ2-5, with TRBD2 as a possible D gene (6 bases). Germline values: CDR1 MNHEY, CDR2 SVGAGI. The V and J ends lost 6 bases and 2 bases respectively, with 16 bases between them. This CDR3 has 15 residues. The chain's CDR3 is CASRKRGGFQETQYF. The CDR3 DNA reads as TGTGCCAGCAGGAAAAGAGGAGGGTTTCAAGAGACCCAGTACTTC.

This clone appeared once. The CDR3: CASRSEGLSGNTIYF. The CDR3, as DNA: TGTGCCAGCAGGAGTGAGGGACTAAGTGGAAACACCATATATTTT. The chain combines TRBV25-1 with TRBJ1-3, with a tentative D call TRBD1 (5 bases). Trimming stripped 6 bases from V and 3 bases from J, with 15 bases between. Germline V gives CDR1 MGHDK, CDR2 SYGVNS. This CDR3 has 15 amino acids.

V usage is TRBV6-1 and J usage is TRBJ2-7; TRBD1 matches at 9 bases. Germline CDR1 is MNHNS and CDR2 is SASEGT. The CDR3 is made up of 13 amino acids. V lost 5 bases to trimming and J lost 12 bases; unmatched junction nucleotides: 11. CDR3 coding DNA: TGTGCCAGCAGTAAGGACAGGGGAATTTTCGGGTACTTC. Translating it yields CASSKDRGIFGYF.

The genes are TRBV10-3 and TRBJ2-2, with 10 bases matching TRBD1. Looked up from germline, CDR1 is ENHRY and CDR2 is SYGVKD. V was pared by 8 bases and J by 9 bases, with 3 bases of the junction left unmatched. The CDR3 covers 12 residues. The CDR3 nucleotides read TGTGCCATCTCGACAGGGGGCTGGGAGCTGTTTTTT. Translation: CAISTGGWELFF.

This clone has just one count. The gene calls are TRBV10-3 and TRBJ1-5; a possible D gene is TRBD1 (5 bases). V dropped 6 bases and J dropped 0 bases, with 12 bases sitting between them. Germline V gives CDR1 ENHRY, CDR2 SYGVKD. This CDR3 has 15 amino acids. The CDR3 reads CAISNTGHSNQPQHF. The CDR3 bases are TGTGCCATCAGCAACACAGGTCATAGCAATCAGCCCCAGCATTTT.

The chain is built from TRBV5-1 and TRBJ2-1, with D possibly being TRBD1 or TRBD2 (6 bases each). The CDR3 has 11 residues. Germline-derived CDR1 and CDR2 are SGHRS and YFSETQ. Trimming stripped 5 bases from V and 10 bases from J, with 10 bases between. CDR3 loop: CASRRGEEQFF. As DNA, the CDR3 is TGCGCCAGCAGGAGGGGGGAAGAGCAGTTCTTC.

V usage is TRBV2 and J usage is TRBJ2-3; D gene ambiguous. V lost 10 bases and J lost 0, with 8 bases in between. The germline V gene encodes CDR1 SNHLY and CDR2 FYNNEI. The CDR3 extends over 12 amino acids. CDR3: CATDLSTDTQYF. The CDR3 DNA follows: TGTGCCACGGACCTGAGCACAGATACGCAGTATTTT.

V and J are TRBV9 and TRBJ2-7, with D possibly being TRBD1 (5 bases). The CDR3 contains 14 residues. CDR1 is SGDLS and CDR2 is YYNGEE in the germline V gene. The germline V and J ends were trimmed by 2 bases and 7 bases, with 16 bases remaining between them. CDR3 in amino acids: CASSVDQGWGEQYF. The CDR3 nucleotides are TGTGCCAGCAGCGTTGATCAGGGATGGGGAGAGCAGTACTTC.

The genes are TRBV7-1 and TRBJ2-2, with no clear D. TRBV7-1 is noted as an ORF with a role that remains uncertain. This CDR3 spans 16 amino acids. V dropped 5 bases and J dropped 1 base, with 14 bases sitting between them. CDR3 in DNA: TGTGCCAGCAGCCAATATGGACCGATGAACACCGGGGAGCTGTTTTTT. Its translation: CASSQYGPMNTGELFF.

Here the CDR3 DNA reads TGTGCTAGTGCTTACCTAGCGGGCCTCTACAATGAGCAGTTCTTC. Translated: CASAYLAGLYNEQFF. The V and J genes are TRBV12-5 and TRBJ2-1; 8 positions agree with TRBD2. The CDR3 sequence is 15 residues long. CDR1 and CDR2 (germline): LGHNT, FRNRAP. The V segment lost 7 bases and the J segment 3 bases; nucleotides outside the gene matches: 8.

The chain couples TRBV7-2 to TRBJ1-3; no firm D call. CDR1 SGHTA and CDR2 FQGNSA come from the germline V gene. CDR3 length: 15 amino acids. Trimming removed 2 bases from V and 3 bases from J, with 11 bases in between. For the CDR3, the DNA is TGTGCCAGCAGCTTACTGGCAAATGGTGGAAACACCATATATTTT. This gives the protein CASSLLANGGNTIYF.